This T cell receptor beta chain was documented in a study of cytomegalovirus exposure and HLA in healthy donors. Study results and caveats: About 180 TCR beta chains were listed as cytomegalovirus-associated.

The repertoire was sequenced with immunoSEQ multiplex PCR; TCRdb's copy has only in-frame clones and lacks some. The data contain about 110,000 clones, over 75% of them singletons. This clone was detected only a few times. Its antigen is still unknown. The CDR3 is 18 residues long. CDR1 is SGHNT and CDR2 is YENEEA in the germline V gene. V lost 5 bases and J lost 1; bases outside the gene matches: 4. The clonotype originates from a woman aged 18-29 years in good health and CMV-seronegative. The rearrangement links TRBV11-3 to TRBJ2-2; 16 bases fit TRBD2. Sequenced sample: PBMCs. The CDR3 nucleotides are TGTGCCAGCAGCACCGGGACTAGCGGGGGGGGGAACACCGGGGAGCTGTTTTTT. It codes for CASSTGTSGGGNTGELFF. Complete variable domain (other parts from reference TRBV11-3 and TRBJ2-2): EAGVVQSPRYKIIEKKQPVAFWCNPISGHNTLYWYLQNLGQGPELLIRYENEEAVDDSQLPKDRFSAERLKGVDSTLKIQPAELGDSAVYLCASSTGTSGGGNTGELFFGEGSRLTVL.